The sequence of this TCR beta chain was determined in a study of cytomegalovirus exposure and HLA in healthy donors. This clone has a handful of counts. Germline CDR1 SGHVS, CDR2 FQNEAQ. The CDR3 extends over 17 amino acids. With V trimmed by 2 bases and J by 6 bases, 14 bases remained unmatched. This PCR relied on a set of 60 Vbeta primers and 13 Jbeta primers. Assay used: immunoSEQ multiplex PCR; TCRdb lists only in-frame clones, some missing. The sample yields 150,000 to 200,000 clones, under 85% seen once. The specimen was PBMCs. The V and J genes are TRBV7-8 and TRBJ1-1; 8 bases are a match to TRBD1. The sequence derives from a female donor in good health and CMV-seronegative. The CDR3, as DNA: TGTGCCAGCAGCTTAAACAGGACAGGGAAGGTAGTGGCTGAAGCTTTCTTT. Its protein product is CASSLNRTGKVVAEAFF. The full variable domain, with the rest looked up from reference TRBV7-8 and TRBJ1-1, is GAGVSQSPRYKVAKRGQDVALRCDPISGHVSLFWYQQALGQGPEFLTYFQNEAQLDKSGLPSDRFFAERPEGSVSTLKIQRTQQEDSAVYLCASSLNRTGKVVAEAFFGQGTRLTVV.